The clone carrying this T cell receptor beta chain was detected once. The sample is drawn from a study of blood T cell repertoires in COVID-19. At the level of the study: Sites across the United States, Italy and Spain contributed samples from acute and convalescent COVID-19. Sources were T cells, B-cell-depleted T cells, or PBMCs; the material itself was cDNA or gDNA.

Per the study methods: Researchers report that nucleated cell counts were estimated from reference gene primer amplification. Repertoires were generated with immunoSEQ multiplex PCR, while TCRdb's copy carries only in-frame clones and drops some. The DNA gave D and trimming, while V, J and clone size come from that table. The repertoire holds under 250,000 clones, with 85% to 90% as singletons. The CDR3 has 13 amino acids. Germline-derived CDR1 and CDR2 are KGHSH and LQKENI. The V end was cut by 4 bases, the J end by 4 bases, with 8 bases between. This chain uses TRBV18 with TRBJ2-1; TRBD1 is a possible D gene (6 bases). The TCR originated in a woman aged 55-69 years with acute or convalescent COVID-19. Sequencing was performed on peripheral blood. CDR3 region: CASSLTGYNEQFF. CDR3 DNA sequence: TGTGCCAGCTCACTTACAGGGTACAATGAGCAGTTCTTC.